The next 5 T cell receptor beta chains were all read from a single sample in a study of OX40 agonist ivuxolimab in advanced cancers. The library was obtained by the immunoSEQ multiplex PCR assay. TCRdb took this table from immuneACCESS and kept in-frame rearrangements with V and J called. Such tables lack part of the clones; where checked against another copy, unresolved V genes explain under half of the gap, and the rest is unexplained. The sample data list some 80,000 clones, and around 87% of these were observed just once. The ten largest clones capture 0.32% of the sample. The sample was CD4+ or CD8+ T cells sorted from blood, taken in a trial of the OX40 agonist ivuxolimab. Every receptor here comes from an adult with an advanced solid tumor such as melanoma, head and neck, liver or kidney cancer.

This chain connects TRBV2 to TRBJ2-3; 9 bases are a match to TRBD1. This CDR3 has 16 residues. Germline V gene data show CDR1 as SNHLY and CDR2 as FYNNEI. The J segment lost 1 base and the V segment lost 7 bases, leaving 9 bases of the junction unmatched. The CDR3 sequence is CASNRDREGGTDTQYF. The DNA for the CDR3 is TGTGCCAGCAACCGGGACAGGGAAGGGGGCACAGATACGCAGTATTTT.

CDR3 loop: CASSLYRGEQYF. In DNA, the CDR3 is TGTGCCAGCAGTTTGTACAGGGGCGAGCAGTACTTC. The chain combines TRBV28 with TRBJ2-7; 7 positions agree with TRBD1. This CDR3 contains 12 residues. The germline V gene encodes CDR1 MDHEN and CDR2 SYDVKM. J was trimmed by 6 bases and V by 3 bases; bases with no gene match: 2.

This rearrangement joins TRBV30 to TRBJ2-1; tentatively, D is TRBD1 (8 bases). CDR1 GTSNPN and CDR2 SVGIG come from the germline V gene (reference sequence). This CDR3 has 16 amino acids. V was shortened by 2 bases and J by 9 bases, with 23 bases between the two germline ends. CDR3 region: CAWSNSRSGGGSEQFF. For the CDR3, the DNA is TGTGCCTGGAGTAACTCGAGGTCAGGGGGCGGGAGTGAGCAGTTCTTC.

This clone was seen more than once but under ten times. The chain joins TRBV6-5 to TRBJ1-4; D gene unclear. Between the trimmed V and J ends, which lost 0 bases and 8 bases, there was a span of 10 bases. The germline V gene encodes CDR1 MNHEY and CDR2 SVGAGI. The CDR3 contains 14 residues. CDR3 sequence reads: CASSYSFVEEKLFF. As DNA, the CDR3 is TGTGCCAGCAGTTACTCGTTCGTCGAAGAAAAACTGTTTTTT.

The rearrangement joins TRBV7-3 to TRBJ1-1; weak D call: TRBD1 (5 bases). The V end was cut by 5 bases, the J end by 4 bases, with 14 bases between. Germline V CDR1 and CDR2: SGHTA, FQGTGA. The CDR3 has 14 amino acids. In DNA form, the CDR3 reads TGTGCCAGCAGCCCCGATCGGGGCTCCACTGAAGCTTTCTTT. It encodes CASSPDRGSTEAFF.